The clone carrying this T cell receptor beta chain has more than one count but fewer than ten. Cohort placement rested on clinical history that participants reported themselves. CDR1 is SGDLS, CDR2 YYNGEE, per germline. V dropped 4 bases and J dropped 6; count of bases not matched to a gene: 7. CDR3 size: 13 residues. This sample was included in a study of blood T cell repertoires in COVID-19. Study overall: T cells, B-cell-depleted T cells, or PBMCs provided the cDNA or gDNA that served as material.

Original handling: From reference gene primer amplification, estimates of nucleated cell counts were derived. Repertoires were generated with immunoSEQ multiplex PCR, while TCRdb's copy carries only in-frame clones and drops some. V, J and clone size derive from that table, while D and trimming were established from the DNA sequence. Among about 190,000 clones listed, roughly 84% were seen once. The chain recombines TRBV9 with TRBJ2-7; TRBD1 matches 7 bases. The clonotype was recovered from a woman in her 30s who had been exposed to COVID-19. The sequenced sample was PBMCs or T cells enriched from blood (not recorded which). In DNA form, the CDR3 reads TGTGCCAGCAGCCCATGGACAGGTGGCGAGCAGTACTTC. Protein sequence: CASSPWTGGEQYF.